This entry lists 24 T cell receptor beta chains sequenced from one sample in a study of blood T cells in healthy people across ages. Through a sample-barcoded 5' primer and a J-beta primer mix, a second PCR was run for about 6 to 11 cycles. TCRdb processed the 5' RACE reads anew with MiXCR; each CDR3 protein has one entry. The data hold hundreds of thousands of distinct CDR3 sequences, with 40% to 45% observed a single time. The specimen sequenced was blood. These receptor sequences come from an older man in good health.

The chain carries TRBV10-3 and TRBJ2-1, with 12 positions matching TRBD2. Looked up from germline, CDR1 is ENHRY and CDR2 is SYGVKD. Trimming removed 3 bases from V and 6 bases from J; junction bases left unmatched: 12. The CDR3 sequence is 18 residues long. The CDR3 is CAISDPRLAGVGFNEQFF. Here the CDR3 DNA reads TGTGCCATCAGTGACCCTCGACTAGCGGGAGTAGGTTTCAATGAGCAGTTCTTC.

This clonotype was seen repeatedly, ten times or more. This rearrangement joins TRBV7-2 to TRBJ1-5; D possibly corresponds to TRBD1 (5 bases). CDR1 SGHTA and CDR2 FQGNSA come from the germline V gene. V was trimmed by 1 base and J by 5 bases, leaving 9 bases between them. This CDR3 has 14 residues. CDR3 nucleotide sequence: TGTGCCAGCAGCTTAGACTCAGGGTATCAGCCCCAGCATTTT. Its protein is CASSLDSGYQPQHF.

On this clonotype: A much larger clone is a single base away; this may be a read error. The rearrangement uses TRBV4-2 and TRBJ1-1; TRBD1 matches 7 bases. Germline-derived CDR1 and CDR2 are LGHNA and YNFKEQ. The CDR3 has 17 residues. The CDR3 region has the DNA TGTGCCAGCGGCCAAAGACAGGGTACATTTGGAAACACTGAAGCTTTCTTT. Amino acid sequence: CASGQRQGTFGNTEAFF.

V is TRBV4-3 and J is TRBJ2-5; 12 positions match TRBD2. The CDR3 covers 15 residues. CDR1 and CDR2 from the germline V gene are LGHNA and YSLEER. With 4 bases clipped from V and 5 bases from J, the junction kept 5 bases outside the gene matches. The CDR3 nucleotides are TGCGCCAGCAGCCGACTAGCGGGGGTGGGGGAGACCCAGTACTTC. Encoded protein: CASSRLAGVGETQYF.

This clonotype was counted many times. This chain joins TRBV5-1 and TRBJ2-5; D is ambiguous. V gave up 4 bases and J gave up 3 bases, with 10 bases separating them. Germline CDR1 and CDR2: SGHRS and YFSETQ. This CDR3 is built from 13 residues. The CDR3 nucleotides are TGCGCCAGCAGCGCTTATTCGGAAGAGACCCAGTACTTC. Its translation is CASSAYSEETQYF.

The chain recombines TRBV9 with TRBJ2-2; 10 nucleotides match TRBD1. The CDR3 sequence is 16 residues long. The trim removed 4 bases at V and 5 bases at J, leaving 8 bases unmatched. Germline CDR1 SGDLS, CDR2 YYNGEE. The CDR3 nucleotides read TGTGCCAGCAGCTCAAGAGACAGGGGGCGAACCGGGGAGCTGTTTTTT. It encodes CASSSRDRGRTGELFF.

CDR3 residues: CASSLDLASKYF. CDR3 DNA sequence: TGTGCCAGCAGCTTAGATCTGGCCTCCAAGTACTTC. V and J are TRBV11-2 and TRBJ2-5; no clear D. Trimming left V 0 bases short and J 12 bases short, with 11 bases between. The CDR3 runs to 12 residues. Germline assignment: CDR1 SGHAT and CDR2 FQNNGV.

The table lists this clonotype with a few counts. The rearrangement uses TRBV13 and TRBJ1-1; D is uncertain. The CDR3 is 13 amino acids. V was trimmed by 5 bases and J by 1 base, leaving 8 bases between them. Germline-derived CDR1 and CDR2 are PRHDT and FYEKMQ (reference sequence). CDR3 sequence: CASSMTQNTEAFF. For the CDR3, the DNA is TGTGCCAGCAGCATGACCCAGAACACTGAAGCTTTCTTT.

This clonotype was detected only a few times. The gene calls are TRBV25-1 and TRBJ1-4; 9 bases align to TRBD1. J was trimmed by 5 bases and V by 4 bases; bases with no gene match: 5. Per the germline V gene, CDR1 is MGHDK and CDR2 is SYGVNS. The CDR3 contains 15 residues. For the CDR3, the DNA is TGTGCCAGCAGTGTACAGGGGGCCTTCAATGAAAAACTGTTTTTT. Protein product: CASSVQGAFNEKLFF.

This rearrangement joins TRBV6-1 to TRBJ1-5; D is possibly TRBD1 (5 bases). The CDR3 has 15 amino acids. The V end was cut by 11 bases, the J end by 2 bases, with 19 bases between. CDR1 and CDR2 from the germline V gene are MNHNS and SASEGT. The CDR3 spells CAGTGPLEGNQPQHF. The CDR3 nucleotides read TGTGCCGGCACGGGGCCCCTTGAGGGCAATCAGCCCCAGCATTTT.

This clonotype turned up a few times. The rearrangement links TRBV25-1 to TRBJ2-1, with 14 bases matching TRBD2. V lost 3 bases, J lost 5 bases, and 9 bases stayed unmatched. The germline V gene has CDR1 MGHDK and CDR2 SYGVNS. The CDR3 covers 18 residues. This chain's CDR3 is CASSDLRLAGGVDNEQFF. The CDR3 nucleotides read TGTGCCAGCAGTGATTTGCGACTAGCGGGGGGGGTGGACAATGAGCAGTTCTTC.

The CDR3: CASSERVRNRPSLDNEQFF. The CDR3, as DNA: TGTGCCAGCAGTGAAAGGGTCAGAAACCGACCAAGCCTTGACAATGAGCAGTTCTTC. V usage is TRBV2 and J usage is TRBJ2-1; D remains ambiguous. The CDR3 runs to 19 residues. Deletions cut 2 bases from V and 5 bases from J, with 25 bases between. The V gene's germline CDR1 is SNHLY and CDR2 FYNNEI.

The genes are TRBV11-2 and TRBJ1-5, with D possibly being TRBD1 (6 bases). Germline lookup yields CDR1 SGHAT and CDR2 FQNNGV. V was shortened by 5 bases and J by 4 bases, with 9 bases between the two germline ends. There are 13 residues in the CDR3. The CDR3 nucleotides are TGTGCCAGCAGCACCGGGACAAATCAGCCCCAGCATTTT. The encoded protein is CASSTGTNQPQHF.

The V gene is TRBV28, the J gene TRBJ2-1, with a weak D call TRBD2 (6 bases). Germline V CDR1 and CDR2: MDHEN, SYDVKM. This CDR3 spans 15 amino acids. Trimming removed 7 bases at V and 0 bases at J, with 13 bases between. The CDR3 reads CASTPDGSSYNEQFF. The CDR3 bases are TGTGCCAGCACCCCTGACGGGAGCTCCTACAATGAGCAGTTCTTC. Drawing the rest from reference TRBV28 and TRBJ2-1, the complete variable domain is DVKVTQSSRYLVKRTGEKVFLECVQDMDHENMFWYRQDPGLGLRLIYFSYDVKMKEKGDIPEGYSVSREKKERFSLILESASTNQTSMYLCASTPDGSSYNEQFFGPGTRLTVL.

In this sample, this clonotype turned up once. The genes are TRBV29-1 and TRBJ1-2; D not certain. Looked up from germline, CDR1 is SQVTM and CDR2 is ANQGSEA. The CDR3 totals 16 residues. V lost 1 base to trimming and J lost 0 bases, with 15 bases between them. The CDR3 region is CSVEGNRGVANYGYTF. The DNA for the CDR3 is TGCAGCGTTGAAGGTAACCGAGGAGTAGCTAACTATGGCTACACCTTC. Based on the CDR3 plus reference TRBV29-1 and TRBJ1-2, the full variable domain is SAVISQKPSRDICQRGTSLTIQCQVDSQVTMMFWYRQQPGQSLTLIATANQGSEATYESGFVIDKFPISRPNLTFSTLTVSNMSPEDSSIYLCSVEGNRGVANYGYTFGSGTRLTVV.

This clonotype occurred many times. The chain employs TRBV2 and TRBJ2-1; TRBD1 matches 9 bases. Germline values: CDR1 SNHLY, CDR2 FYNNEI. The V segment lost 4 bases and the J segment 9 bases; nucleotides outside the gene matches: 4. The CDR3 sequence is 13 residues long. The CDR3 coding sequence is TGTGCCAGCAGTGTACAGGGGGCTACTGAGCAGTTCTTC. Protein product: CASSVQGATEQFF. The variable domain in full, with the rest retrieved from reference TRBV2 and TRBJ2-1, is EPEVTQTPSHQVTQMGQEVILRCVPISNHLYFYWYRQILGQKVEFLVSFYNNEISEKSEIFDDQFSVERPDGSNFTLKIRSTKLEDSAMYFCASSVQGATEQFFGPGTRLTVL.

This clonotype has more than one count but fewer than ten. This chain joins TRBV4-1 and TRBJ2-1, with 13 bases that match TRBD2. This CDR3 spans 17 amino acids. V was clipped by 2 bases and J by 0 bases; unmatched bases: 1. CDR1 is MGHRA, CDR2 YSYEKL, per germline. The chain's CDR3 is CASSQWTSGSSYNEQFF. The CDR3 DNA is TGCGCCAGCAGCCAATGGACTAGCGGGAGCTCCTACAATGAGCAGTTCTTC.

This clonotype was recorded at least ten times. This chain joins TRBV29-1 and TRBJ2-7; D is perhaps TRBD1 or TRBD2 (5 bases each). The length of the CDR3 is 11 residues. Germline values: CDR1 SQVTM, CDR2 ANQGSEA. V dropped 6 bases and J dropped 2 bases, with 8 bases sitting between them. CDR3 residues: CSVGTAYEQYF. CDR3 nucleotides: TGCAGCGTAGGGACCGCCTACGAGCAGTACTTC.

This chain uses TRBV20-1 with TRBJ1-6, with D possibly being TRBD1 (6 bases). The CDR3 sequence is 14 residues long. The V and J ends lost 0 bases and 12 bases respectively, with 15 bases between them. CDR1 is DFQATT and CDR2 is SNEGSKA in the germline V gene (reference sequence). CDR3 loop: CSARDGGGNGPLHF. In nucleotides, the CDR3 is TGCAGTGCTAGAGATGGGGGCGGCAATGGACCCCTCCACTTT.

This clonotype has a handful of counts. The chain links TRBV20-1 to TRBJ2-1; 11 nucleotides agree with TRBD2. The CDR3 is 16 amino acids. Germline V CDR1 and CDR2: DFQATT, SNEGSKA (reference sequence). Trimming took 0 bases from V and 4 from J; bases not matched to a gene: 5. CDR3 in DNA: TGCAGTGCTAGAGATGTACTAGCGGGGGTTTACAATGAGCAGTTCTTC. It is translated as CSARDVLAGVYNEQFF.

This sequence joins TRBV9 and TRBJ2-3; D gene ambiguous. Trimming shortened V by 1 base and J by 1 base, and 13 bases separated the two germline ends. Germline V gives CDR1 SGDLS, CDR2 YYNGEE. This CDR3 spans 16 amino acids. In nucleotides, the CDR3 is TGTGCCAGCAGCGTAACCCCGTCCCGGGGCACAGATACGCAGTATTTT. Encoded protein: CASSVTPSRGTDTQYF.

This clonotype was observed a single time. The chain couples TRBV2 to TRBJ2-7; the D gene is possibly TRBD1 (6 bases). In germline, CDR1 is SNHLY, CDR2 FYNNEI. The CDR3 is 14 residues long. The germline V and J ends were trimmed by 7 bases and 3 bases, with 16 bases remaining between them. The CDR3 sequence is CASKGGRNLYEQYF. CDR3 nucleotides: TGTGCCAGCAAAGGGGGACGGAACCTCTACGAGCAGTACTTC.

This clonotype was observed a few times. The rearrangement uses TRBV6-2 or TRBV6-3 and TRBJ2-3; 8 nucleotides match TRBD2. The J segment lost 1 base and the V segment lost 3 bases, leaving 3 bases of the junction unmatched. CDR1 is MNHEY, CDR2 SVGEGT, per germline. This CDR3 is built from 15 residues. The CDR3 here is CASSYQRGRTDTQYF. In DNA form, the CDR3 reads TGTGCCAGCAGTTATCAGCGGGGGCGCACAGATACGCAGTATTTT.

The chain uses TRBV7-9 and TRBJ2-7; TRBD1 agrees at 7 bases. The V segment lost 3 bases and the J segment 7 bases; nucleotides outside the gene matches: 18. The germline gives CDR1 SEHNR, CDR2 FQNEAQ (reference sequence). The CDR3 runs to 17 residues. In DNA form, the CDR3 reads TGTGCCAGCAGCTTCGCCAGGGAACAGGGGATACTGGAGGAGCAGTACTTC. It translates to CASSFAREQGILEEQYF.